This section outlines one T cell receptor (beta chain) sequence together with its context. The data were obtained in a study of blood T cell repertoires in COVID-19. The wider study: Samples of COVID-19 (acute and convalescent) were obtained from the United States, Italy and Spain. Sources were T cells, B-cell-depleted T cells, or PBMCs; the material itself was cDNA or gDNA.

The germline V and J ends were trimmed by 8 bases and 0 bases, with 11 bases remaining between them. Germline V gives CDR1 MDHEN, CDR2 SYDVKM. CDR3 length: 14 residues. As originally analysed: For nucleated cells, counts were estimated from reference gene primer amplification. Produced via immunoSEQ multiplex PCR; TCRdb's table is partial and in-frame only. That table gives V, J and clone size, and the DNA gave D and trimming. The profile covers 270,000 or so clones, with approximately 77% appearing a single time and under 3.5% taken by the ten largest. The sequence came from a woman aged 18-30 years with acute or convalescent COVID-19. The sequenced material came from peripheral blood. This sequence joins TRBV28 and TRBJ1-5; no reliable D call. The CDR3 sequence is CASRMSVSNQPQHF. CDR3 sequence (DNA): TGTGCCAGCCGGATGAGCGTTAGCAATCAGCCCCAGCATTTT.